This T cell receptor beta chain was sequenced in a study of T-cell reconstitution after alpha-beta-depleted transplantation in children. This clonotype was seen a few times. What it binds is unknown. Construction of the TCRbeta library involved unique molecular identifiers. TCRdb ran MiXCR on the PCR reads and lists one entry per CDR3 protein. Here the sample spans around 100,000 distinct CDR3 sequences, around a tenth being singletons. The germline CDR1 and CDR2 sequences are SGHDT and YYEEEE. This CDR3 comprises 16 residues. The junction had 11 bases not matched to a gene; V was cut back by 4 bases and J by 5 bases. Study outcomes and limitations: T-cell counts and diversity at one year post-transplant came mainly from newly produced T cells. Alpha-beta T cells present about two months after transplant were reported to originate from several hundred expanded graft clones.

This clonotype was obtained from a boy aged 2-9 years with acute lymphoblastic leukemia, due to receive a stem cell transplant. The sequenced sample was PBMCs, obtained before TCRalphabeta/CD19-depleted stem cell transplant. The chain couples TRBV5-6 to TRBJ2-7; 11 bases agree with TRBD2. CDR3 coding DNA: TGTGCCAGCAGCCAGGGACCTAGCGGGAGGATCCACGAGCAGTACTTC. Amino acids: CASSQGPSGRIHEQYF.